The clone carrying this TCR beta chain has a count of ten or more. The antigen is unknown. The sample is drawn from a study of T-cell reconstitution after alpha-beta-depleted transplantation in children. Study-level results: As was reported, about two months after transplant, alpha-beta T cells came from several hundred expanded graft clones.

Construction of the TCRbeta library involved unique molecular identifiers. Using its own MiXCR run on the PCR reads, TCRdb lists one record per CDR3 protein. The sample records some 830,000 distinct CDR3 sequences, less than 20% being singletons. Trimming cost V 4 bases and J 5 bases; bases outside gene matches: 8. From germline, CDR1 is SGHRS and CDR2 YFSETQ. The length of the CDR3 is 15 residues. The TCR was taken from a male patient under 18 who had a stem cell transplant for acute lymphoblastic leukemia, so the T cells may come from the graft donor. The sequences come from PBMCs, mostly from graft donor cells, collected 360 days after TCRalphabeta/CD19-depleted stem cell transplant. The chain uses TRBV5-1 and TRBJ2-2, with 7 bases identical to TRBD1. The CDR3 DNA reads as TGCGCCAGCAGCAACCTAGACAGGGCGACCGGGGAGCTGTTTTTT. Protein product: CASSNLDRATGELFF.